A single sample gave rise to the 27 T cell receptor beta chains below, sequenced in a study of blood T cell repertoires in COVID-19. Sequencing was performed with immunoSEQ multiplex PCR; in TCRdb, only in-frame clones are kept and a portion is missing. The sample has approximately 500,000 clones, approximately 85% seen once. Sequencing used peripheral blood. These receptors were obtained from a human donor in a cohort sampled during active COVID-19.

This chain joins TRBV11-2 and TRBJ1-1; 8 nucleotides align to TRBD1. The V gene end was trimmed by 2 bases and the J gene end by 7 bases; junction bases not matched to a gene: 12. Germline CDR1 reads SGHAT; CDR2 reads FQNNGV. The CDR3 runs 16 residues. The CDR3 loop is CASSLISGQGRDEAFF. Written as DNA, the CDR3 is TGTGCCAGCAGCTTAATTTCCGGACAGGGAAGAGATGAAGCTTTCTTT.

The genes are TRBV28 and TRBJ1-2; D gene ambiguous. From germline, CDR1 is MDHEN and CDR2 SYDVKM. V was shortened by 2 bases and J by 5 bases, with 12 bases between the two germline ends. The CDR3 spans 14 residues. The CDR3 region is CASSLGLVAYGYTF. CDR3 DNA: TGTGCCAGCAGTTTAGGGCTCGTCGCTTATGGCTACACCTTC.

The V call is TRBV19, the J call TRBJ2-3; tentative D call: TRBD1 (5 bases). Trimming left V 3 bases short and J 1 base short, with 11 bases between. This CDR3 is built from 15 residues. Germline assignment: CDR1 LNHDA and CDR2 SQIVND (reference sequence). The CDR3 loop reads CASSIRAGGTDTQYF. The CDR3 region has the DNA TGTGCCAGTAGTATCAGGGCCGGTGGCACAGATACGCAGTATTTT.

The rearrangement uses TRBV20-1 and TRBJ2-7; 12 bases are a match to TRBD2. Germline V lookup: CDR1 DFQATT, CDR2 SNEGSKA (reference sequence). The CDR3 sequence is 14 residues long. The J segment lost 2 bases and the V segment lost 3 bases, leaving 2 bases of the junction unmatched. The chain's CDR3 is CSASRTSGTYEQYF. For the CDR3, the DNA is TGCAGTGCTAGTAGGACTAGCGGGACCTACGAGCAGTACTTC.

The gene calls are TRBV25-1 and TRBJ1-2; TRBD1 agrees at 8 bases. CDR1 and CDR2 (germline): MGHDK, SYGVNS. This CDR3 has 15 residues. With V trimmed by 4 bases and J by 4 bases, 8 bases remained unmatched. The CDR3 sequence is CASSVGQAVVYGYTF. CDR3 in DNA: TGTGCCAGCAGTGTGGGACAGGCTGTTGTCTATGGCTACACCTTC.

The chain carries TRBV19 and TRBJ2-5; 8 bases agree with TRBD1. Trimming cost V 5 bases and J 1 base; bases outside gene matches: 6. CDR1 and CDR2 from the germline V gene are LNHDA and SQIVND (reference sequence). The CDR3 totals 15 residues. CDR3 DNA sequence: TGTGCCAGTAGTGCCTGGACAGGGCCCCAAGAGACCCAGTACTTC. It translates to CASSAWTGPQETQYF.

J is TRBJ1-4 and V is TRBV28; no reliable D call. V was cut by 5 bases and J by 0 bases, with 10 bases left in between. The CDR3 has 15 amino acids. Germline CDR1 and CDR2: MDHEN and SYDVKM. CDR3 sequence: CASSSLSATNEKLFF. Here the CDR3 DNA reads TGTGCCAGCAGTAGTTTGAGTGCAACTAATGAAAAACTGTTTTTT. Full variable domain (remainder filled in from reference TRBV28 and TRBJ1-4): DVKVTQSSRYLVKRTGEKVFLECVQDMDHENMFWYRQDPGLGLRLIYFSYDVKMKEKGDIPEGYSVSREKKERFSLILESASTNQTSMYLCASSSLSATNEKLFFGSGTQLSVL.

The gene calls are TRBV28 and TRBJ2-3, with 9 bases that match TRBD2. Per germline, CDR1 MDHEN and CDR2 SYDVKM. V lost 5 bases, J lost 0 bases, and 9 bases stayed unmatched. The CDR3 is made up of 17 amino acids. CDR3 DNA sequence: TGTGCCAGCAGTCCAATATTAGCGGGAGCTAGCACAGATACGCAGTATTTT. Protein product: CASSPILAGASTDTQYF.

The chain is built from TRBV7-2 and TRBJ2-2; 8 bases match TRBD2. CDR3 length equals 15 residues. V was pared by 6 bases and J by 6 bases, with 9 bases of the junction left unmatched. Germline V gene sequence: CDR1 SGHTA, CDR2 FQGNSA. The CDR3 bases are TGTGCCAGCAGTTTAAATAGCGGGATCCCCGGGGAGCTGTTTTTT. Translating gives CASSLNSGIPGELFF.

V usage is TRBV19 and J usage is TRBJ2-7; 9 bases agree with TRBD1. CDR3 length: 14 residues. Germline values: CDR1 LNHDA, CDR2 SQIVND (reference sequence). V gave up 3 bases and J gave up 2 bases; unmatched junction bases: 2. The CDR3 region is CASSIRQGAYEQYF. Written as DNA, the CDR3 is TGTGCCAGTAGTATCCGACAGGGGGCCTACGAGCAGTACTTC.

This chain joins TRBV28 and TRBJ2-3; possibly TRBD1 for D (6 bases). This CDR3 has 14 amino acids. The V end was cut by 8 bases, the J end by 4 bases, with 16 bases between. Germline V lookup: CDR1 MDHEN, CDR2 SYDVKM. CDR3 nucleotides: TGTGCCAGCTACTCTGGGCAGGGGCCAGATACGCAGTATTTT. Translated: CASYSGQGPDTQYF.

The chain is built from TRBV24-1 and TRBJ1-2, with D possibly being TRBD1 (6 bases). In germline, CDR1 is KGHDR, CDR2 SFDVKD. This CDR3 contains 13 residues. Trimming left V 3 bases short and J 6 bases short, with 10 bases between. The chain's CDR3 is CATSDRAGDGYTF. The CDR3 DNA sequence: TGTGCCACCAGTGATAGGGCAGGGGATGGCTACACCTTC.

The rearrangement uses TRBV7-8 and TRBJ2-2; D is possibly TRBD2 (6 bases). The ends were cut back, 2 bases at V and 4 bases at J, with 14 bases in the middle. This CDR3 is 16 amino acids long. Germline CDR1 reads SGHVS; CDR2 reads FQNEAQ. The CDR3 sequence is CASSLRTVRGTGELFF. CDR3 sequence (DNA): TGTGCCAGCAGCTTAAGGACGGTGCGGGGCACCGGGGAGCTGTTTTTT.

A few counts support this clone. The chain couples TRBV7-2 to TRBJ2-2, with D possibly TRBD2 on 5 matching bases. Germline values: CDR1 SGHTA, CDR2 FQGNSA. Trimming took off 2 bases at V and 1 base at J, with 14 bases between the two ends. This CDR3 is 17 amino acids long. CDR3 region: CASSLWVGRGNTGELFF. The CDR3 DNA sequence: TGTGCCAGCAGCTTATGGGTGGGGAGAGGGAACACCGGGGAGCTGTTTTTT.

V usage is TRBV6-5 and J usage is TRBJ1-2; TRBD1 aligns across 7 bases. Looked up from germline, CDR1 is MNHEY and CDR2 is SVGAGI. With 2 bases clipped from V and 10 bases from J, the junction kept 10 bases outside the gene matches. This CDR3 region has 14 residues. CDR3 nucleotides: TGTGCCAGCAGTTACCGAGTCGGGACAGTAATCTACACCTTC. This gives the protein CASSYRVGTVIYTF.

CDR3 DNA sequence: TGTGCCAGTTCGTTCGAGGACACTGAAGCTTTCTTT. As protein: CASSFEDTEAFF. V is TRBV19 and J is TRBJ1-1; D is uncertain. V lost 8 bases and J 3 bases, leaving 10 bases between the germline ends. Germline V gene sequence: CDR1 LNHDA, CDR2 SQIVND (reference sequence). The CDR3 sequence is 12 residues long.

The V call is TRBV10-3, the J call TRBJ2-1; 9 bases match TRBD1. From germline, CDR1 is ENHRY and CDR2 SYGVKD. After removal of 7 bases from V and 3 bases from J, the junction contained 4 bases not matched to a gene. The CDR3 is made up of 14 amino acids. The CDR3 nucleotides read TGTGCCATCAAAAGGGACAGGGACTACAATGAGCAGTTCTTC. Its protein is CAIKRDRDYNEQFF.

The chain combines TRBV7-9 with TRBJ1-2; D is unclear. Germline V gene lookup returns CDR1 SEHNR and CDR2 FQNEAQ (reference sequence). V lost 2 bases to trimming and J lost 8 bases, with 9 bases between them. This CDR3 has 12 residues. The CDR3 region is CASSLMGGGYTF. For the CDR3, the DNA is TGTGCCAGCAGCTTAATGGGAGGCGGCTACACCTTC.

This clone has just one count. The rearrangement uses TRBV24-1 and TRBJ2-1; TRBD1 is a possible D gene (6 bases). V lost 4 bases, J lost 7 bases, and 16 bases lay in between. Germline V lookup: CDR1 KGHDR, CDR2 SFDVKD. The CDR3 loop spans 15 amino acids. The CDR3 bases are TGTGCCACCAGTGAGGCAGGACAGAACCCTAATGAGCAGTTCTTC. It encodes CATSEAGQNPNEQFF.

The gene calls are TRBV5-1 and TRBJ2-7; TRBD2 matches at 11 bases. After removal of 0 bases from V and 4 bases from J, the junction contained 3 bases not matched to a gene. CDR1 is SGHRS and CDR2 is YFSETQ in the germline V gene. CDR3 length: 15 residues. The DNA for the CDR3 is TGCGCCAGCAGCTTGGTCTCTAGCGGGAGGTACGAGCAGTACTTC. Protein: CASSLVSSGRYEQYF.

The chain employs TRBV14 and TRBJ2-5; D is possibly TRBD2 (6 bases). The CDR3 spans 13 residues. Germline assignment: CDR1 SGHDN and CDR2 FVKESK. The V gene lost 3 bases and the J gene lost 10 bases, with 15 bases spanning the gap. Here the CDR3 DNA reads TGTGCCAGCAGCCAGCAGTTTACGGGGGACCAGTACTTC. Its translation is CASSQQFTGDQYF.

The chain recombines TRBV15 with TRBJ1-1; D is uncertain. V was trimmed by 1 base and J by 9 bases, leaving 9 bases between them. The germline CDR1 and CDR2 sequences are LNHNV and YYDKDF (reference sequence). The CDR3 consists of 12 residues. In DNA, the CDR3 is TGTGCCACCAGCAGAGGGAGGGTACAAGCTTTCTTT. This gives the protein CATSRGRVQAFF. Filled out from reference TRBV15 and TRBJ1-1, the complete variable domain reads DAMVIQNPRYQVTQFGKPVTLSCSQTLNHNVMYWYQQKSSQAPKLLFHYYDKDFNNEADTPDNFQSRRPNTSFCFLDIRSPGLGDTAMYLCATSRGRVQAFFGQGTRLTVV.

The J gene is TRBJ2-1, the V gene TRBV7-3; D is perhaps TRBD2 (6 bases). Germline lookup yields CDR1 SGHTA and CDR2 FQGTGA. Trimming stripped 5 bases from V and 6 bases from J, with 17 bases between. The CDR3 length is 15 residues. DNA of the CDR3: TGTGCCAGCAGCCTCACGACTAGTAAGGTCAATGAGCAGTTCTTC. Amino acids: CASSLTTSKVNEQFF.

The chain links TRBV7-2 to TRBJ2-7; 8 bases are shared with TRBD1. The CDR3 runs 15 residues. V was pared by 1 base and J by 2 bases, with 4 bases of the junction left unmatched. Germline values: CDR1 SGHTA, CDR2 FQGNSA. The CDR3 region is CASSLGTGWAYEQYF. In DNA, the CDR3 is TGTGCCAGCAGCTTAGGGACAGGGTGGGCCTACGAGCAGTACTTC.

This clone was recorded a few times. CDR3 nucleotides: TGTGCCAGCAGTGAACGTCTAGGGGACTTCTACAATGAGCAGTTCTTC. Translation: CASSERLGDFYNEQFF. The rearrangement joins TRBV6-1 to TRBJ2-1; D possibly corresponds to TRBD2 (6 bases). V lost 2 bases, J lost 3 bases, and 14 bases lay in between. The CDR3 extends over 16 amino acids. Looked up from germline, CDR1 is MNHNS and CDR2 is SASEGT.

The chain links TRBV6-1 to TRBJ2-1; TRBD2 matches 8 bases. Germline V lookup: CDR1 MNHNS, CDR2 SASEGT. This CDR3 has 14 residues. Trimming cost V 7 bases and J 9 bases; bases outside gene matches: 11. The DNA of the CDR3 is TGTGCCAGCATCCTAAGCGGGAGCTTTTCTGAGCAGTTCTTC. It yields the protein CASILSGSFSEQFF.

The rearrangement uses TRBV2 and TRBJ1-2; TRBD1 might be the D (6 bases). The CDR3 runs 13 residues. Germline V gives CDR1 SNHLY, CDR2 FYNNEI. The V and J ends lost 3 bases and 4 bases respectively, with 9 bases between them. In nucleotides, the CDR3 is TGTGCCAGCAGTGAGGACAGCTTCTATGGCTACACCTTC. It encodes CASSEDSFYGYTF.